The T cell receptor (beta chain) described here comes from a study of T cells in Graves' hyperthyroidism and ophthalmopathy. Study results and limitations: Stable hyperthyroidism was told apart from ophthalmopathy by a model built on 13 V-J features.

RNA transcripts were the template for amplifying TCR beta CDR3 regions. The TCR CDR3 first-round RT-PCR relied on the HTBI primer set. TCRdb used MiXCR to reprocess the multiplex PCR reads, holding one entry per CDR3 protein. Of fewer than 600,000 distinct CDR3 sequences in the sample, approximately 14% were seen once. The CDR3 extends over 15 amino acids. The V end was cut by 8 bases, the J end by 9 bases, with 20 bases between. This clonotype was seen many times. Its cognate antigen is unknown. The V gene is TRBV12-3 or TRBV12-4, the J gene TRBJ1-6; D is unresolved. This receptor was obtained from a woman under 30 with Graves' hyperthyroidism. Input material: blood. The CDR3, as DNA: TGTGCCAGCGCCCCTAGTGGCCCCCGCCCTTCACCCCTCCACTTT. Amino acids: CASAPSGPRPSPLHF.